The 26 T cell receptor beta chains listed next were all sequenced from one sample in a study of CD8+CD57+ T cells in acquired aplastic anemia. Using genomic DNA as the template, TCR beta VDJ and CDR3 profiling was carried out. From the reads, TCRdb called clonotypes with MiXCR, one entry per CDR3 protein. This sample has 98,000 or so distinct CDR3 sequences, with approximately 49% found just once. The sample consisted of sorted CD4+, CD8+, or CD8+CD57+ T cells (not recorded which) from PBMCs. Receptors were obtained from a human donor in good health, serving as a control.

This clonotype was seen repeatedly, ten times or more. The chain is built from TRBV10-1 and TRBJ2-3; 8 positions agree with TRBD2. V dropped 0 bases and J dropped 6; count of bases not matched to a gene: 14. The CDR3 runs to 18 residues. Germline lookup yields CDR1 WNHNN and CDR2 SYGVQD (reference sequence). This chain's CDR3 is CASSESRLLAGPWDTQYF. The CDR3 coding sequence is TGCGCCAGCAGTGAGTCAAGGCTCCTAGCGGGCCCGTGGGATACGCAGTATTTT.

This clonotype was found many times. The rearrangement uses TRBV3-1 and TRBJ1-2; no definite D call. The CDR3 runs 13 residues. The germline V and J ends were trimmed by 4 bases and 6 bases, with 12 bases remaining between them. Germline V CDR1 and CDR2: LGHDT, YNNKEL (reference sequence). CDR3 nucleotide sequence: TGTGCCAGCAGCCGCCTACGAGGGAATGGCTACACCTTC. It specifies CASSRLRGNGYTF.

This clonotype is a singleton in its sample. A much larger clone sits a single nucleotide away, making a read error possible. The chain has TRBV3-1 and TRBJ2-7; D is possibly TRBD1 (5 bases). CDR1 and CDR2 (germline): LGHDT, YNNKEL (reference sequence). Trimming pared 1 base from V and 3 bases from J, leaving 10 bases between. The CDR3 contains 14 residues. CDR3 in amino acids: CASSQGVRVYEQYF. CDR3 sequence (DNA): TGTGCCAGCAGCCAAGGTGTCAGGGTCTACGAGCAGTACTTC.

This clonotype was detected ten times or more. The V call is TRBV20-1, the J call TRBJ1-1; D unclear. The germline CDR1 and CDR2 sequences are DFQATT and SNEGSKA (reference sequence). This CDR3 spans 12 amino acids. Deletions cut 3 bases from V and 3 bases from J, with 8 bases between. This CDR3 reads CSARIGDTEAFF. The DNA for the CDR3 is TGCAGTGCTAGGATCGGGGACACTGAAGCTTTCTTT.

This clonotype was recorded many times. The chain links TRBV15 to TRBJ2-1; D is undetermined. The CDR3 is 14 residues long. The V gene lost 5 bases and the J gene lost 3 bases, with 11 bases spanning the gap. Germline V gene data show CDR1 as LNHNV and CDR2 as YYDKDF (reference sequence). CDR3 region: CATSHWVFYNEQFF. In DNA, the CDR3 is TGTGCCACCAGCCACTGGGTGTTCTACAATGAGCAGTTCTTC.

This clonotype has at least ten counts. This sequence joins TRBV12-3 or TRBV12-4 and TRBJ1-2, with TRBD1 as a possible D gene (5 bases). V lost 1 base, J lost 4 bases, and 13 bases lay in between. This CDR3 is built from 15 residues. The CDR3, as DNA: TGTGCCAGCAGTTTAGAGGCAGGGTTGGTCTATGGCTACACCTTC. The encoded protein is CASSLEAGLVYGYTF.

The J gene is TRBJ1-5, the V gene TRBV3-1, with D maybe TRBD1 (5 bases). CDR3 length equals 19 residues. CDR1 is LGHDT and CDR2 is YNNKEL in the germline V gene (reference sequence). Trimming shortened V by 2 bases and J by 0 bases, and 20 bases separated the two germline ends. The CDR3 DNA follows: TGTGCCAGCAGCCAATTCCTGCCAGGGAGAGGGTATAGCAATCAGCCCCAGCATTTT. Amino acid sequence: CASSQFLPGRGYSNQPQHF.

The CDR3 DNA reads as TGTGCCAGCAGCTTAGGTGGTAGGGCGGACGAGCAGTACTTC. Translation: CASSLGGRADEQYF. The chain links TRBV7-3 to TRBJ2-7; no clear D. Germline loops: CDR1 SGHTA, CDR2 FQGTGA. The CDR3 is 14 amino acids. The V gene lost 2 bases and the J gene lost 5 bases, with 13 bases spanning the gap. Based on the CDR3 plus reference TRBV7-3 and TRBJ2-7, the full variable domain is GAGVSQTPSNKVTEKGKYVELRCDPISGHTALYWYRQSLGQGPEFLIYFQGTGAADDSGLPNDRFFAVRPEGSVSTLKIQRTERGDSAVYLCASSLGGRADEQYFGPGTRLTVT.

This clonotype appeared many times. This chain uses TRBV6-5 with TRBJ2-7; D call uncertain. Germline V lookup: CDR1 MNHEY, CDR2 SVGAGI. V was clipped by 0 bases and J by 0 bases, with 6 bases between them. This CDR3 comprises 14 residues. In DNA, the CDR3 is TGTGCCAGCAGTTACTCGGGCACCTCCTACGAGCAGTACTTC. Protein: CASSYSGTSYEQYF.

Worth noting for this clonotype: A much larger clone sits a single nucleotide away, making a read error possible. The chain uses TRBV7-8 and TRBJ2-7; TRBD1 agrees at 9 bases. Germline CDR1 is SGHVS and CDR2 is FQNEAQ. The CDR3 is 14 amino acids. V dropped 11 bases and J dropped 5; count of bases not matched to a gene: 13. As DNA, the CDR3 is TGTGCCTGGGCTCCGGGACAGGGTATGCACGAGCAGTACTTC. It specifies CAWAPGQGMHEQYF.

This clonotype was observed many times. The CDR3 nucleotides read TGTGCCAGCAGCTCACGACAGGGGCCGAACACTGAAGCTTTCTTT. Residues: CASSSRQGPNTEAFF. This chain joins TRBV13 and TRBJ1-1; 8 positions match TRBD1. Per germline, CDR1 PRHDT and CDR2 FYEKMQ (reference sequence). V lost 4 bases and J lost 1; bases outside the gene matches: 5. The CDR3 covers 15 residues.

The V gene is TRBV15, the J gene TRBJ2-3; 7 bases fit TRBD2. Germline CDR1 and CDR2: LNHNV and YYDKDF (reference sequence). Germline trimming cut 0 bases from V and 3 bases from J; bases unmatched to any gene: 6. The CDR3 has 16 amino acids. The CDR3, as DNA: TGTGCCACCAGCAGAGATGGCGGGAGTATTACAGATACGCAGTATTTT. This gives the protein CATSRDGGSITDTQYF. The full variable domain, with the rest looked up from reference TRBV15 and TRBJ2-3, is DAMVIQNPRYQVTQFGKPVTLSCSQTLNHNVMYWYQQKSSQAPKLLFHYYDKDFNNEADTPDNFQSRRPNTSFCFLDIRSPGLGDTAMYLCATSRDGGSITDTQYFGPGTRLTVL.

To note about this clonotype: This may stem from a read error, because a much larger clone lies one nucleotide away. The CDR3 loop is CASSWRDTNGQFF. DNA of the CDR3: TGTGCCAGCAGTTGGCGGGACACAAATGGGCAGTTCTTC. This chain links TRBV27 with TRBJ2-1; either TRBD1 or TRBD2 may supply D (6 bases each). The germline V gene encodes CDR1 MNHEY and CDR2 SMNVEV (reference sequence). There are 13 residues in the CDR3.

This clonotype was seen a handful of times. The J gene is TRBJ2-1, the V gene TRBV15; perhaps TRBD2 as D (6 bases). Trimming left V 0 bases short and J 7 bases short, with 10 bases between. Germline V gene lookup returns CDR1 LNHNV and CDR2 YYDKDF (reference sequence). The CDR3 totals 14 residues. DNA of the CDR3: TGTGCCACCAGCAGAGATGGGGGGAATAATGAGCAGTTCTTC. This sequence encodes CATSRDGGNNEQFF.

The sample holds one count of this clonotype. The rearrangement joins TRBV20-1 to TRBJ1-2, with TRBD1 identical over 9 bases. In germline, CDR1 is DFQATT, CDR2 SNEGSKA (reference sequence). This CDR3 spans 16 amino acids. Losses at the gene ends were 3 bases for V and 2 bases for J; bases not matched to a gene: 10. The CDR3, as DNA: TGCAGTGCTAGCGTCTTTGGGACAGGGCTAAACTATGGCTACACCTTC. Translating gives CSASVFGTGLNYGYTF.

A single count supports this clonotype. This sequence joins TRBV12-3 or TRBV12-4 and TRBJ2-5, with D perhaps given as TRBD1 or TRBD2 (5 bases each). V dropped 2 bases and J dropped 3 bases, with 19 bases sitting between them. CDR3 length: 17 amino acids. CDR3 DNA sequence: TGTGCCAGCAGTTTATATTCCCCATCGGGGCCCGAAGAGACCCAGTACTTC. Its translation: CASSLYSPSGPEETQYF.

The CDR3 protein is CASTLDRIYGYTF. The CDR3 coding sequence is TGTGCCAGTACCTTGGACAGGATCTATGGCTACACCTTC. This chain joins TRBV19 and TRBJ1-2; 7 positions match TRBD1. J lost 4 bases, V lost 7 bases, and 6 bases had no gene match. Per the germline V gene, CDR1 is LNHDA and CDR2 is SQIVND (reference sequence). This CDR3 spans 13 amino acids.

Worth noting for this clonotype: Given the absence of the conserved phenylalanine or tryptophan at the CDR3 end, a read error is likely. The CDR3 protein is CASSQEGGYGQYS. DNA of the CDR3: TGCGCCAGCAGCCAAGAGGGTGGGTACGGGCAGTACTCC. The genes are TRBV5-5 and TRBJ2-7; D perhaps matches TRBD2 (5 bases). The germline V gene has CDR1 SGHKS and CDR2 YYEKEE (reference sequence). There are 13 residues in the CDR3.

This clonotype was recorded only once. The chain recombines TRBV19 with TRBJ2-5, with D unresolved. V was pared by 6 bases and J by 3 bases, with 14 bases between. This CDR3 spans 14 amino acids. Germline V gene sequence: CDR1 LNHDA, CDR2 SQIVND (reference sequence). This chain's CDR3 is CASSTVGPEETQYF. For the CDR3, the DNA is TGTGCCAGTAGCACCGTGGGTCCGGAAGAGACCCAGTACTTC.

V gene TRBV12-5 combines with J gene TRBJ2-3; unclear D gene. V was cut by 5 bases and J by 3 bases, with 12 bases left in between. This CDR3 is built from 14 residues. Germline CDR1 LGHNT, CDR2 FRNRAP. CDR3 loop: CASGTLTRTDTQYF. The CDR3 coding sequence is TGTGCTAGTGGTACCCTAACAAGAACAGATACGCAGTATTTT.

This clonotype has only a few counts. It is likely a read error, because the conserved phenylalanine at the end of the CDR3 is missing. The chain combines TRBV6-5 with TRBJ2-5; 12 positions match TRBD2. Per the germline V gene, CDR1 is MNHEY and CDR2 is SVGAGI. There are 14 residues in the CDR3. V lost 5 bases to trimming and J lost 7 bases; unmatched junction nucleotides: 5. In DNA, the CDR3 is TGTGCCAGCAGTACTAGCGGGGGGCGGTGGACCCAGTACCTC. Amino acids: CASSTSGGRWTQYL.

J is TRBJ2-3 and V is TRBV2; maybe TRBD2 (7 bases). The CDR3 is made up of 16 amino acids. V was clipped by 5 bases and J by 6 bases, with 21 bases between them. Germline V gene data show CDR1 as SNHLY and CDR2 as FYNNEI. CDR3 DNA: TGTGCCAGCAGTCTGGGGGCTAGCGGAGCCGGGGATACGCAGTATTTT. Its protein is CASSLGASGAGDTQYF.

V usage is TRBV2 and J usage is TRBJ1-1, with D possibly matching TRBD1 (5 bases). The germline CDR1 and CDR2 sequences are SNHLY and FYNNEI. This CDR3 region has 13 residues. V was cut by 10 bases and J by 11 bases, with 23 bases left in between. The CDR3 sequence is CANQKGASLGAFF. CDR3 sequence (DNA): TGTGCCAACCAGAAAGGGGCAAGCCTTGGCGCTTTCTTT.

This clonotype was picked up a small number of times. The chain employs TRBV15 and TRBJ1-2; no clear D. The ends were cut back, 3 bases at V and 6 bases at J, with 14 bases in the middle. Germline values: CDR1 LNHNV, CDR2 YYDKDF (reference sequence). The CDR3 is 14 amino acids. Here the CDR3 reads CATSRKGMWDGYTF. CDR3 sequence (DNA): TGTGCCACCAGCAGGAAAGGGATGTGGGATGGCTACACCTTC.

Remarks on this clonotype: With a much larger clone just one base away, this may be a read error. The V gene is TRBV5-6, the J gene TRBJ1-1; D unresolved. The CDR3 is 14 amino acids. Germline lookup yields CDR1 SGHDT and CDR2 YYEEEE. This chain's CDR3 is CASSLGQKNTETFF. CDR3 sequence (DNA): TGTGCCAGCAGCTTGGGCCAGAAGAACACTGAAACTTTCTTT.

This clonotype was seen just once. The V call is TRBV29-1, the J call TRBJ2-5; weak D call: TRBD2 (5 bases). Germline V lookup: CDR1 SQVTM, CDR2 ANQGSEA. Trimming pared 4 bases from V and 5 bases from J, leaving 41 bases between. This CDR3 contains 22 residues. Here the CDR3 reads CSVVFNQDSVNHGLLRGETQYF. The CDR3 DNA follows: TGCAGCGTTGTATTCAATCAGGACTCCGTGAACCATGGGCTTCTGCGTGGGGAGACCCAGTACTTC.